The 26 T cell receptor beta chains below come from one sample, sequenced in a study of glioma-infiltrating T cells after dendritic cell vaccination. Produced via immunoSEQ multiplex PCR; TCRdb's table is partial and in-frame only. Among roughly 100,000 clones listed, 80% to 90% were seen once. Here the sequenced sample was blood, taken before dendritic cell vaccination. The receptor source for this set is a human donor with glioblastoma.

The CDR3 spells CASSGTSGDEQYF. DNA of the CDR3: TGTGCCAGCAGCGGGACTAGCGGGGACGAGCAGTACTTC. This chain joins TRBV7-6 and TRBJ2-7; 13 bases align to TRBD2. The V gene end was trimmed by 5 bases and the J gene end by 5 bases; junction bases not matched to a gene: 0. The CDR3 runs 13 residues. Germline V gene sequence: CDR1 SGHVS, CDR2 FNYEAQ.

The chain is built from TRBV10-3 and TRBJ1-2; possibly TRBD1 for D (5 bases). Trimming stripped 6 bases from V and 3 bases from J, with 17 bases between. CDR3 length: 15 residues. Germline-derived CDR1 and CDR2 are ENHRY and SYGVKD. CDR3 bases: TGTGCCATCAGGGGGCAGGGTGCTGCGGACTATGGCTACACCTTC. Residues: CAIRGQGAADYGYTF.

A word on this clone: Other DNA sequences in this sample translate to the same CDR3. This rearrangement joins TRBV7-2 to TRBJ1-2; possibly TRBD1 for D (5 bases). The CDR3 spans 14 residues. The V end was cut by 1 base, the J end by 1 base, with 7 bases between. Germline V gene data show CDR1 as SGHTA and CDR2 as FQGNSA. The CDR3 region is CASSLGQNNYGYTF. In DNA, the CDR3 is TGTGCCAGCAGCTTAGGACAGAATAACTATGGCTACACCTTC. Full variable domain (missing parts from reference TRBV7-2 and TRBJ1-2): GAGVSQSPSNKVTEKGKDVELRCDPISGHTALYWYRQSLGQGLEFLIYFQGNSAPDKSGLPSDRFSAERTGGSVSTLTIQRTQQEDSAVYLCASSLGQNNYGYTFGSGTRLTVV.

This clone was counted only a few times. CDR3 sequence (DNA): TGTGCCAGCAGCTCCTTAGGGGCGGACTATGGCTACACCTTC. Translating gives CASSSLGADYGYTF. The J gene is TRBJ1-2, the V gene TRBV11-3, with D perhaps TRBD1 (5 bases). Germline V lookup: CDR1 SGHNT, CDR2 YENEEA. The V end was cut by 4 bases, the J end by 3 bases, with 12 bases between. This CDR3 is built from 14 residues.

CDR3 in DNA: TGTGCCAGCAGCTTGGACAGTAATTCACCCCTCCACTTT. It is translated as CASSLDSNSPLHF. This chain uses TRBV5-5 with TRBJ1-6; D is undetermined. The CDR3 sequence is 13 residues long. The germline CDR1 and CDR2 sequences are SGHKS and YYEKEE (reference sequence). V lost 0 bases, J lost 6 bases, and 4 bases lay in between.

The V call is TRBV18, the J call TRBJ2-3; D not resolved. V lost 3 bases to trimming and J lost 5 bases, with 18 bases between them. CDR3 size: 16 residues. The germline gives CDR1 KGHSH, CDR2 LQKENI. The CDR3 bases are TGTGCCAGCTCACCCGAAAACCCCGAAAGACTAGATACGCAGTATTTT. This sequence encodes CASSPENPERLDTQYF.

This chain connects TRBV27 to TRBJ2-5; 7 bases map to TRBD2. The CDR3 spans 16 residues. The V segment lost 6 bases and the J segment 2 bases; nucleotides outside the gene matches: 12. Germline V CDR1 and CDR2: MNHEY, SMNVEV (reference sequence). Here the CDR3 DNA reads TGTGCCAGCAGCGGTACTAGCGTACCGTGGCAAGAGACCCAGTACTTC. Translated: CASSGTSVPWQETQYF.

The V gene is TRBV5-6, the J gene TRBJ2-3, with D possibly TRBD2 on 6 matching bases. V was shortened by 3 bases and J by 0 bases, with 8 bases between the two germline ends. Germline assignment: CDR1 SGHDT and CDR2 YYEEEE. The CDR3 spans 14 residues. The DNA for the CDR3 is TGTGCCAGCAGCTGGACTACTAGCACAGATACGCAGTATTTT. Residues: CASSWTTSTDTQYF.

The rearrangement joins TRBV6-5 to TRBJ1-2, with unresolved D. Trimming removed 0 bases from V and 2 bases from J, with 10 bases in between. CDR1 and CDR2 from the germline V gene are MNHEY and SVGAGI. The CDR3 is 15 residues long. CDR3 residues: CASSYSGQTNYGYTF. CDR3 in DNA: TGTGCCAGCAGTTACTCCGGCCAGACAAACTATGGCTACACCTTC.

There are a few counts of this clone. The chain recombines TRBV14 with TRBJ1-1; no clear D. The CDR3 is 13 residues long. The germline V gene encodes CDR1 SGHDN and CDR2 FVKESK. The V end lost 7 bases, the J end lost 2 bases, and 11 bases lay between the germline ends. This CDR3 reads CASKATANTEAFF. The DNA of the CDR3 is TGTGCCAGCAAAGCGACGGCAAACACTGAAGCTTTCTTT.

The J gene is TRBJ2-5, the V gene TRBV5-1, with 7 bases fitting TRBD2. The CDR3 totals 15 residues. Germline V lookup: CDR1 SGHRS, CDR2 YFSETQ. V trimming: 4 bases; J trimming: 5 bases; junction bases outside the gene matches: 11. The CDR3 region is CASSHIRGVRETQYF. CDR3 in DNA: TGCGCCAGCAGCCACATCCGGGGGGTTCGTGAGACCCAGTACTTC.

This clone showed up just once. The V and J genes are TRBV7-8 and TRBJ2-1; possibly TRBD2 for D (6 bases). The V and J ends lost 0 bases and 4 bases respectively, with 13 bases between them. Germline CDR1 and CDR2: SGHVS and FQNEAQ. The CDR3 is 16 amino acids. CDR3 sequence: CASSLAEGRGYNEQFF. The CDR3 DNA sequence: TGTGCCAGCAGCTTAGCGGAGGGGCGAGGGTACAATGAGCAGTTCTTC.

This clone has just a few counts. The rearrangement uses TRBV6-6 and TRBJ2-2, with D possibly being TRBD1 (5 bases). Germline V gene lookup returns CDR1 MNHNY and CDR2 SVGAGI (reference sequence). This CDR3 region has 14 residues. V was cut by 6 bases and J by 4 bases, with 12 bases left in between. The chain's CDR3 is CASRRTRGTGELFF. In DNA, the CDR3 is TGTGCCAGCAGGAGGACAAGGGGCACCGGGGAGCTGTTTTTT.

This clone was observed a handful of times. In DNA form, the CDR3 reads TGCGCCAGCAGCTTCCCTAGCGGCCAAGAGACCCAGTACTTC. Translation: CASSFPSGQETQYF. The J gene is TRBJ2-5, the V gene TRBV5-1; 7 nucleotides line up with TRBD2. From germline, CDR1 is SGHRS and CDR2 YFSETQ. After removal of 2 bases from V and 1 base from J, the junction contained 2 bases not matched to a gene. The CDR3 is 14 residues long.

The chain links TRBV6-5 to TRBJ1-5; D is perhaps TRBD1 (5 bases). The CDR3 totals 14 residues. Trimming left V 2 bases short and J 2 bases short, with 7 bases between. Germline-derived CDR1 and CDR2 are MNHEY and SVGAGI. CDR3 residues: CASSYGAGNQPQHF. The CDR3 DNA follows: TGTGCCAGCAGTTACGGGGCGGGCAATCAGCCCCAGCATTTT.

With respect to this clone: A read error may account for a junction end that differs from germline. The same CDR3 also results from other DNA sequences found in this sample. The J gene is TRBJ2-7, the V gene TRBV6-1; D is unclear. CDR3 length: 13 residues. Germline assignment: CDR1 MNHNS and CDR2 SASEGT. CDR3 in amino acids: CASSETATYEQYF. The CDR3 DNA is TGTGCCAGCAGTGAAACAGCAACCTATGAGCAGTACTTC.

The chain has TRBV4-1 and TRBJ1-4; 7 nucleotides agree with TRBD1. Germline CDR1 reads MGHRA; CDR2 reads YSYEKL. J lost 4 bases, V lost 1 base, and 6 bases had no gene match. The CDR3 is made up of 16 amino acids. Written as DNA, the CDR3 is TGCGCCAGCAGCCAAGCAAGACAGGGAGTTAATGAAAAACTGTTTTTT. Its translation: CASSQARQGVNEKLFF.

V gene TRBV7-9 combines with J gene TRBJ2-3; a weak D match, TRBD2 (7 bases). The CDR3 loop spans 13 amino acids. Trimming cost V 1 base and J 10 bases, with 12 bases left between them. The germline gives CDR1 SEHNR, CDR2 FQNEAQ (reference sequence). Here the CDR3 reads CASSLGAGAAQYF. The CDR3 nucleotides are TGTGCCAGCAGCTTAGGTGCGGGGGCGGCGCAGTATTTT.

The chain has TRBV20-1 and TRBJ1-1; D remains ambiguous. CDR1 is DFQATT, CDR2 SNEGSKA, per germline (reference sequence). Trimming took 1 base from V and 5 from J, leaving 5 bases between them. The CDR3 sequence is 11 residues long. CDR3 bases: TGCAGTGCTAGAGGGCGGACTGAAGCTTTCTTT. Translating gives CSARGRTEAFF.

The CDR3 sequence is CASSELQFPYNEQFF. The CDR3 nucleotides read TGTGCCAGCAGTGAGTTACAGTTCCCCTACAATGAGCAGTTCTTC. The chain employs TRBV25-1 and TRBJ2-1, with unresolved D. This CDR3 spans 15 amino acids. Germline loops: CDR1 MGHDK, CDR2 SYGVNS. Trimming stripped 3 bases from V and 2 bases from J, with 11 bases between.

The chain has TRBV9 and TRBJ1-1, with D possibly being TRBD1 (5 bases). There are 19 residues in the CDR3. Germline V gene sequence: CDR1 SGDLS, CDR2 YYNGEE. V dropped 2 bases and J dropped 1 base, with 24 bases sitting between them. The chain's CDR3 is CASSVRGFPTRDRNTEAFF. CDR3 nucleotide sequence: TGTGCCAGCAGCGTCCGAGGCTTCCCCACCCGAGACAGGAACACTGAAGCTTTCTTT.

V is TRBV30 and J is TRBJ1-2; maybe TRBD1 (6 bases). The V and J ends lost 1 base and 4 bases respectively, with 16 bases between them. Germline CDR1 and CDR2: GTSNPN and SVGIG (reference sequence). The CDR3 is 15 residues long. CDR3 DNA sequence: TGTGCCTGGAGTGCAGGGGTTAGAACTGGCTATGGCTACACCTTC. Residues: CAWSAGVRTGYGYTF.

V and J are TRBV18 and TRBJ2-7; D not resolved. V was shortened by 1 base and J by 2 bases, with 6 bases between the two germline ends. The V gene's germline CDR1 is KGHSH and CDR2 LQKENI. CDR3 length: 13 amino acids. The chain's CDR3 is CASSPQAPYEQYF. DNA for the CDR3: TGTGCCAGCTCACCACAAGCTCCCTACGAGCAGTACTTC.

The chain couples TRBV7-2 to TRBJ2-2; TRBD2 is a possible D gene (6 bases). CDR3 length equals 14 residues. V was clipped by 5 bases and J by 6 bases, with 13 bases between them. Germline V gene sequence: CDR1 SGHTA, CDR2 FQGNSA. The CDR3 region has the DNA TGTGCCAGCAGCCCTCGACTAGGTCCCGGGGAGCTGTTTTTT. This encodes CASSPRLGPGELFF.

This chain joins TRBV4-1 and TRBJ2-3; D uncertain. Trimming took 1 base from V and 3 from J, leaving 14 bases between them. The germline V gene encodes CDR1 MGHRA and CDR2 YSYEKL. The CDR3 sequence is 16 residues long. The CDR3 DNA follows: TGCGCCAGCAGCCAAGGACTCTCTTTATTTACAGATACGCAGTATTTT. Protein: CASSQGLSLFTDTQYF.

The chain's CDR3 is CASSRDRDNQPQHF. Written as DNA, the CDR3 is TGTGCCAGCAGCAGGGACAGGGACAATCAGCCCCAGCATTTT. The chain has TRBV21-1 and TRBJ1-5; the table's TRBD1 call for D was not verified on the DNA. TRBV21-1 is an annotated pseudogene. The CDR3 consists of 14 residues.